The 14 T cell receptor beta chains below all came from one sample that was sequenced in a study of blood T cell repertoires in COVID-19. Repertoires were generated with immunoSEQ multiplex PCR, while TCRdb's copy carries only in-frame clones and drops some. Found here are 200,000 to 250,000 clones, approximately 86% of them singletons; the top ten hold approximately 3%. Sequencing input: peripheral blood. The receptors derive from a woman aged 25 to 39 who had recovered from COVID-19.

This chain uses TRBV28 with TRBJ2-7, with 9 bases aligning to TRBD1. The trim removed 3 bases at V and 4 bases at J, leaving 4 bases unmatched. This CDR3 is 14 amino acids long. Germline-derived CDR1 and CDR2 are MDHEN and SYDVKM. CDR3 in amino acids: CASSLGTGLYEQYF. CDR3 bases: TGTGCCAGCAGTTTGGGGACAGGGTTATACGAGCAGTACTTC.

This chain joins TRBV30 and TRBJ1-5; D gene unclear. With 0 bases removed from V and 2 bases from J, the gap between germline ends came to 8 bases. The length of the CDR3 is 14 residues. Per the germline V gene, CDR1 is GTSNPN and CDR2 is SVGIG (reference sequence). The CDR3 nucleotides read TGTGCCTGGAGTGTTCCCGGGGGCAATCAGCCCCAGCATTTT. Translating gives CAWSVPGGNQPQHF.

The CDR3 DNA reads TGTGCCAGTAGGGGCAGCAACACTGAAGCTTTCTTT. Translated: CASRGSNTEAFF. The chain carries TRBV19 and TRBJ1-1; D ambiguous. CDR1 and CDR2 from the germline V gene are LNHDA and SQIVND (reference sequence). This CDR3 spans 12 amino acids. The V end lost 6 bases, the J end lost 2 bases, and 7 bases lay between the germline ends. Based on the CDR3 plus reference TRBV19 and TRBJ1-1, the full variable domain is DGGITQSPKYLFRKEGQNVTLSCEQNLNHDAMYWYRQDPGQGLRLIYYSQIVNDFQKGDIAEGYSVSREKKESFPLTVTSAQKNPTAFYLCASRGSNTEAFFGQGTRLTVV.

The chain links TRBV24-1 to TRBJ2-3, with a weak D call TRBD1 (5 bases). The germline V gene encodes CDR1 KGHDR and CDR2 SFDVKD. Trimming shortened V by 5 bases and J by 2 bases, and 13 bases separated the two germline ends. The CDR3 is made up of 15 amino acids. CDR3 loop: CATSGGRALTDTQYF. The CDR3 DNA reads TGTGCCACCAGTGGCGGCAGGGCCCTCACAGATACGCAGTATTTT.

CDR3: CASNSGKNIQYF. The DNA of the CDR3 is TGTGCCAGCAACTCAGGGAAAAACATTCAGTACTTC. The chain uses TRBV2 and TRBJ2-4; D is perhaps TRBD1 (5 bases). The CDR3 runs to 12 residues. V lost 7 bases and J 4 bases, leaving 8 bases between the germline ends. Germline V gives CDR1 SNHLY, CDR2 FYNNEI.

This clone was detected once. J is TRBJ2-3 and V is TRBV11-2; 8 bases map to TRBD2. The germline CDR1 and CDR2 sequences are SGHAT and FQNNGV. The CDR3 has 17 amino acids. The V gene end was trimmed by 4 bases and the J gene end by 2 bases; junction bases not matched to a gene: 11. The CDR3 protein is CASSSPGGGHYTDTQYF. The CDR3 region has the DNA TGTGCCAGCAGCTCCCCCGGCGGGGGGCACTACACAGATACGCAGTATTTT.

The chain combines TRBV3-1 (or the pseudogene TRBV3-2) with TRBJ1-1; D remains unclear. Trimming removed 5 bases from V and 6 bases from J, with 13 bases in between. The CDR3 spans 13 residues. CDR1 and CDR2 from the germline V gene are LGHDT and YNNKEL (reference sequence). The CDR3 nucleotides are TGTGCCAGCAGCACAACCTCAGAGGCTGAAGCTTTCTTT. Protein: CASSTTSEAEAFF.

The chain links TRBV6-2 or TRBV6-3 to TRBJ2-5; 11 bases line up with TRBD2. The V and J ends lost 6 bases and 7 bases, in that order; junction bases with no gene match: 10. This CDR3 is built from 15 residues. CDR1 and CDR2 (germline): MNHEY, SVGEGT. The CDR3 DNA sequence: TGTGCCAGCAGCCTAGTTCTAGCGGGGGGAGGGACCCAGTACTTC. Its protein is CASSLVLAGGGTQYF.

The chain is built from TRBV30 and TRBJ1-4; no firm D call. CDR1 GTSNPN and CDR2 SVGIG come from the germline V gene (reference sequence). V shed 0 bases and J shed 6 bases, with 11 bases lying between them. This CDR3 contains 14 residues. CDR3 nucleotide sequence: TGTGCCTGGAGTGTGGACGGCGGGGATGAAAAACTGTTTTTT. Residues: CAWSVDGGDEKLFF.

The chain joins TRBV6-4 to TRBJ1-1, with no clear D. The CDR3 is made up of 16 amino acids. Germline CDR1 reads MRHNA; CDR2 reads SNTAGT. V lost 6 bases and J 3 bases, leaving 20 bases between the germline ends. The CDR3 DNA is TGTGCCAGCAGACTATCGGCCTACGGGAAGGACACTGAAGCTTTCTTT. As protein: CASRLSAYGKDTEAFF.

The rearrangement uses TRBV3-1 (or the pseudogene TRBV3-2) and TRBJ2-7; D might be TRBD2 (5 bases). Germline lookup yields CDR1 LGHDT and CDR2 YNNKEL (reference sequence). Trimming cost V 1 base and J 3 bases, with 10 bases left between them. CDR3 size: 14 residues. The CDR3 protein is CASSQAGVGYEQYF. The CDR3 bases are TGTGCCAGCAGCCAAGCCGGGGTTGGCTACGAGCAGTACTTC.

This rearrangement joins TRBV5-1 to TRBJ1-6; possibly TRBD1 for D (6 bases). Trimming shortened V by 0 bases and J by 11 bases, and 9 bases separated the two germline ends. Per the germline V gene, CDR1 is SGHRS and CDR2 is YFSETQ. The CDR3 is 13 residues long. The CDR3 sequence: CASSLGQETPLHF. CDR3 bases: TGCGCCAGCAGCTTGGGACAGGAGACACCCCTCCACTTT.

The V gene is TRBV7-2, the J gene TRBJ2-1; 7 bases are a match to TRBD1. The CDR3 is 13 residues long. V gave up 10 bases and J gave up 4 bases; unmatched junction bases: 7. Germline V gene sequence: CDR1 SGHTA, CDR2 FQGNSA. CDR3 protein: CATLEGQYNEQFF. The CDR3 DNA sequence: TGTGCCACCTTAGAGGGACAGTACAATGAGCAGTTCTTC.

The chain combines TRBV25-1 with TRBJ1-2; 7 nucleotides match TRBD1. Germline loops: CDR1 MGHDK, CDR2 SYGVNS. Germline trimming cut 4 bases from V and 6 bases from J; bases unmatched to any gene: 11. This CDR3 is 15 amino acids long. Written as DNA, the CDR3 is TGTGCCAGCAGTGCTTTTAGCCAGGGGGTCGATGGCTACACCTTC. This gives the protein CASSAFSQGVDGYTF.